Shown below are 24 T cell receptor beta chains from a single sample sequenced in a study of T cells in Graves' hyperthyroidism and ophthalmopathy. TCR beta CDR3 regions were amplified from RNA. HTBI primers were the set used in a first-round RT-PCR of the TCR CDR3. TCRdb reanalysed the multiplex PCR reads using MiXCR and keeps one entry per CDR3 protein. Among over 700,000 distinct CDR3 sequences, 35% were seen once, and the ten largest hold roughly 30%. The sample consisted of blood. The receptors stem from a woman in her thirties or forties with Graves' hyperthyroidism.

This clonotype was seen repeatedly, ten times or more. The chain has TRBV20-1 and TRBJ1-2; TRBD1 matches at 10 bases. With V trimmed by 3 bases and J by 8 bases, 9 bases remained unmatched. The germline V gene has CDR1 DFQATT and CDR2 SNEGSKA (reference sequence). This CDR3 is 14 amino acids long. CDR3 DNA: TGCAGTGCTAGCTTCGAGACAGGGGGCTTAGGCTACACCTTC. Its translation: CSASFETGGLGYTF.

This clonotype was seen many times. This chain joins TRBV29-1 and TRBJ2-7; maybe TRBD1 (5 bases). The CDR3 has 13 amino acids. Germline CDR1 and CDR2: SQVTM and ANQGSEA. Trimming pared 6 bases from V and 0 bases from J, leaving 12 bases between. The CDR3 DNA is TGCAGCGTGACAGAAACGAGCTCCTACGAGCAGTACTTC. This codes for CSVTETSSYEQYF.

This clonotype was counted ten times or more. The V call is TRBV20-1, the J call TRBJ2-5, with 13 bases that match TRBD2. This CDR3 comprises 15 residues. J gave up 3 bases and V 6 bases, and 7 bases lay outside the gene matches. Germline V gives CDR1 DFQATT, CDR2 SNEGSKA (reference sequence). DNA of the CDR3: TGCAGTGCCTTCTCGGGACTAGCGGGGAAAGAGACCCAGTACTTC. This gives the protein CSAFSGLAGKETQYF.

The sample holds a few counts of this clonotype. J is TRBJ1-5 and V is TRBV6-2 or TRBV6-3; TRBD1 is a possible D gene (5 bases). Germline V gene sequence: CDR1 MNHEY, CDR2 SVGEGT. Trimming took off 2 bases at V and 6 bases at J, with 8 bases between the two ends. The CDR3 extends over 13 amino acids. The CDR3 region is CASSYAGAQPQHF. The DNA of the CDR3 is TGTGCCAGCAGTTACGCCGGGGCTCAGCCCCAGCATTTT.

This clonotype was seen ten or more times. The chain combines TRBV7-3 with TRBJ1-1; 7 bases fit TRBD1. CDR3 size: 14 residues. V gave up 5 bases and J gave up 5 bases; unmatched junction bases: 8. CDR1 SGHTA and CDR2 FQGTGA come from the germline V gene. The CDR3 region is CASSPRDSGTEAFF. As DNA, the CDR3 is TGTGCCAGCAGCCCCAGGGACAGTGGGACTGAAGCTTTCTTT.

Only a few counts were recorded for this clonotype. This chain joins TRBV6-1 and TRBJ2-5; TRBD2 agrees at 12 bases. Per the germline V gene, CDR1 is MNHNS and CDR2 is SASEGT. After removal of 8 bases from V and 3 bases from J, the junction contained 4 bases not matched to a gene. The CDR3 totals 14 residues. The CDR3 region has the DNA TGTGCCAGCGGGACTAGCGGGTTAGAAGAGACCCAGTACTTC. Protein sequence: CASGTSGLEETQYF.

The J gene is TRBJ1-4, the V gene TRBV7-6; a possible D gene is TRBD1 (5 bases). The CDR3 totals 17 residues. Germline CDR1 is SGHVS and CDR2 is FNYEAQ. The V end was cut by 5 bases, the J end by 7 bases, with 23 bases between. The CDR3 DNA follows: TGTGCCAGCAGCCTTAGCAGTATAGGGGCCTCGGGTGAAAAACTGTTTTTT. Encoded protein: CASSLSSIGASGEKLFF.

In this sample, this clonotype turned up a few times. The chain is built from TRBV12-3 or TRBV12-4 and TRBJ1-2, with D hard to call. V was trimmed by 3 bases and J by 4 bases, leaving 9 bases between them. CDR3 length: 13 residues. The CDR3 region is CASSFAGSYGYTF. The CDR3 nucleotides are TGTGCCAGCAGTTTCGCGGGCAGCTATGGCTACACCTTC.

This clonotype was seen only a few times. The chain combines TRBV20-1 with TRBJ1-5; weak D call: TRBD1 (5 bases). The V end lost 7 bases, the J end lost 6 bases, and 13 bases lay between the germline ends. CDR1 and CDR2 from the germline V gene are DFQATT and SNEGSKA (reference sequence). This CDR3 has 12 residues. The CDR3 DNA reads TGCAGTGTAGCCCCTCAGGGTCAGCCCCAGCATTTT. This translates into CSVAPQGQPQHF.

This clonotype was seen repeatedly, ten times or more. CDR3 region: CASSVDRGPGETQYF. The CDR3 DNA follows: TGTGCCAGCAGCGTCGACAGGGGGCCGGGGGAGACCCAGTACTTC. The chain uses TRBV5-4 and TRBJ2-5; 10 bases line up with TRBD1. The CDR3 loop spans 15 amino acids. Per germline, CDR1 SGHNT and CDR2 YYREEE (reference sequence). After removal of 4 bases from V and 5 bases from J, the junction contained 8 bases not matched to a gene.

This clonotype was counted at least ten times. The V and J genes are TRBV4-3 and TRBJ2-7; D is possibly TRBD1 (5 bases). This CDR3 is 14 amino acids long. The germline gives CDR1 LGHNA, CDR2 YSLEER. V was clipped by 2 bases and J by 2 bases, with 10 bases between them. The CDR3 region has the DNA TGCGCCAGCAGCCAAAGGACACCTACCTACGAGCAGTACTTC. Translation: CASSQRTPTYEQYF.

The chain combines TRBV28 with TRBJ2-7; no definite D call. The CDR3 length is 13 residues. V lost 5 bases to trimming and J lost 6 bases, with 14 bases between them. Germline V lookup: CDR1 MDHEN, CDR2 SYDVKM. CDR3 DNA: TGTGCCAGCAGTGCCTCTGTGTGGTCCGAGCAGTACTTC. The encoded protein is CASSASVWSEQYF.

This chain uses TRBV6-2 or TRBV6-3 with TRBJ1-2; D may be TRBD1 (5 bases). Germline V gene sequence: CDR1 MNHEY, CDR2 SVGEGT. Trimming shortened V by 7 bases and J by 7 bases, and 31 bases separated the two germline ends. The CDR3 has 18 amino acids. CDR3 sequence (DNA): TGTGCCAGCACCAAAAGTGACACCGGGACGAGGGGCTACGGTGGCTACACCTTC. Its protein product is CASTKSDTGTRGYGGYTF.

The chain has TRBV12-3 or TRBV12-4 and TRBJ1-1; D possibly corresponds to TRBD1 (5 bases). V was cut by 7 bases and J by 1 base, with 10 bases left in between. The CDR3 length is 13 residues. CDR3 DNA sequence: TGTGCCAGCATGCAGGGCCCGAACACTGAAGCTTTCTTT. This sequence encodes CASMQGPNTEAFF.

Written as DNA, the CDR3 is TGTGCCAGCAGTTGGCCCACAGCTAACTATGGCTACACCTTC. It encodes CASSWPTANYGYTF. The chain carries TRBV18 and TRBJ1-2; D gene unclear. Trimming removed 8 bases from V and 0 bases from J, with 13 bases in between. CDR1 is KGHSH and CDR2 is LQKENI in the germline V gene. The length of the CDR3 is 14 residues.

The rearrangement links TRBV20-1 to TRBJ1-4, with D possibly TRBD1 on 6 matching bases. The CDR3 totals 15 residues. Trimming cost V 6 bases and J 10 bases, with 24 bases left between them. Germline CDR1 is DFQATT and CDR2 is SNEGSKA (reference sequence). For the CDR3, the DNA is TGCAGTGCGACAGAACTGGGATGGGGGCACCGAAAACTGTTTTTT. Translated, it gives CSATELGWGHRKLFF.

This clonotype was observed at least ten times. This chain joins TRBV19 and TRBJ2-7; D assignment may be TRBD1 or TRBD2 (6 bases each). The germline CDR1 and CDR2 sequences are LNHDA and SQIVND (reference sequence). Trimming pared 5 bases from V and 0 bases from J, leaving 17 bases between. There are 16 residues in the CDR3. The CDR3 DNA is TGTGCCAGTAGTGATCTGGGGGGCCCGAGCTCCTACGAGCAGTACTTC. Translating it yields CASSDLGGPSSYEQYF.

CDR3 DNA sequence: TGTGCCATCAGTGAGAAAGTGGACAACTCCTACGAGCAGTACTTC. Translation: CAISEKVDNSYEQYF. V gene TRBV10-3 combines with J gene TRBJ2-7; TRBD1 is a possible D gene (5 bases). Germline V gene lookup returns CDR1 ENHRY and CDR2 SYGVKD. This CDR3 has 15 amino acids. Trimming removed 2 bases from V and 0 bases from J, with 11 bases in between.

In this sample, this clonotype turned up many times. The chain has TRBV20-1 and TRBJ2-7; D may be TRBD2 (6 bases). Germline V gene data show CDR1 as DFQATT and CDR2 as SNEGSKA (reference sequence). V lost 5 bases and J lost 2, with 19 bases in between. The CDR3 consists of 15 residues. The CDR3 DNA is TGCAGTGCTCCCCCGCCGGGACTCGGGCCCTACGAGCAGTACTTC. Amino acids: CSAPPPGLGPYEQYF.

Remarks on this clonotype: Relative to the germline gene, one junction end is altered; a read error may explain this. The chain joins TRBV7-9 to TRBJ2-2, with a possible D match to TRBD2 (6 bases). Germline lookup yields CDR1 SEHNR and CDR2 FQNEAQ (reference sequence). This CDR3 is built from 18 residues. The CDR3 protein is CASSQDARSGPNTGELFF. CDR3 in DNA: TGCGCCAGCAGCCAAGATGCACGGAGCGGGCCGAACACCGGGGAGCTGTTTTTT.

The chain recombines TRBV7-2 with TRBJ1-1; 9 bases line up with TRBD1. The CDR3 contains 17 residues. Germline assignment: CDR1 SGHTA and CDR2 FQGNSA. Unmatched junction bases numbered 12, after V lost 6 bases and J lost 1 base. CDR3 sequence: CASRRSGTGPKNTEAFF. In DNA form, the CDR3 reads TGTGCCAGCAGGAGATCCGGGACAGGGCCGAAGAACACTGAAGCTTTCTTT.

This clonotype has at least ten counts. This rearrangement joins TRBV7-9 to TRBJ1-4; D gene ambiguous. Per the germline V gene, CDR1 is SEHNR and CDR2 is FQNEAQ (reference sequence). The length of the CDR3 is 13 residues. V was trimmed by 5 bases and J by 4 bases, leaving 8 bases between them. The CDR3 DNA follows: TGTGCCAGCAGCCCCGACCTTAATGAAAAACTGTTTTTT. It specifies CASSPDLNEKLFF. The full variable domain, rest sourced from reference TRBV7-9 and TRBJ1-4, is DTGVSQNPRHKITKRGQNVTFRCDPISEHNRLYWYRQTLGQGPEFLTYFQNEAQLEKSRLLSDRFSAERPKGSFSTLEIQRTEQGDSAMYLCASSPDLNEKLFFGSGTQLSVL.

This clonotype was seen ten or more times. V is TRBV20-1 and J is TRBJ1-1, with D unclear. CDR1 is DFQATT, CDR2 SNEGSKA, per germline (reference sequence). V gave up 3 bases and J gave up 0 bases, with 11 bases separating them. CDR3 length: 14 residues. The CDR3 spells CSASEIDMNTEAFF. The DNA of the CDR3 is TGCAGTGCTAGCGAGATTGACATGAACACTGAAGCTTTCTTT.

Ten or more counts support this clonotype. The chain joins TRBV14 to TRBJ2-7, with 9 positions matching TRBD2. The CDR3 is 13 residues long. The germline CDR1 and CDR2 sequences are SGHDN and FVKESK. V gave up 3 bases and J gave up 3 bases; unmatched junction bases: 0. The CDR3, as DNA: TGTGCCAGCAGCCAGCGGGAGGGCTACGAGCAGTACTTC. The encoded protein is CASSQREGYEQYF.